The clone carrying this T cell receptor beta chain appeared a few times. No antigen is known for it. Per the germline V gene, CDR1 is DFQATT and CDR2 is SNEGSKA (reference sequence). The ends were cut back, 3 bases at V and 4 bases at J, with 14 bases in the middle. There are 14 residues in the CDR3. This specimen belongs to a study of early T cells in non-severe SARS-CoV-2 infection. Study-level information: It was bulk RNA from unsorted whole blood that was sequenced, and the chains were unpaired.

Unique molecular identifier tags were affixed to discrete cDNA molecules. One entry per CDR3 protein, called by TCRdb with MiXCR from the 5' RACE reads. The profile shows fewer than 100,000 distinct CDR3 sequences, roughly 6% of them singletons. Whole-study results and caveats: VDJdb matches were skewed toward anti-spike CD8 T cell responses.

The TCR comes from an adult who was a healthcare worker with PCR-confirmed SARS-CoV-2 infection or an uninfected control (not recorded which). J is TRBJ2-3 and V is TRBV20-1, with D unclear. Sequences were obtained from whole blood. The CDR3 sequence: CSARATTWADTQYF. The CDR3 DNA sequence: TGCAGTGCTAGGGCTACTACCTGGGCAGATACGCAGTATTTT.